Listed below are T cell receptor beta chains from one sample, sequenced in a study of T cell changes during pregnancy in multiple sclerosis. Generated by immunoSEQ multiplex PCR, the TCRdb table keeps only in-frame clones and is missing some. The sample shows tens of thousands of clones, about 90% of them seen only once. The sequencing used CD4+ T cells from peripheral blood mononuclear cells, collected in the third trimester of pregnancy. These receptors originate from a female donor with multiple sclerosis, enrolled in a pregnancy study. Both conserved end residues are trimmed from each CDR3. Each record gives: V gene, CDR3 protein.

>TRBV7-2
ASSDGQGLGGYT
>TRBV4-3
ASSQGTGYQPQH
>TRBV23-1
ASSQDLTDNTEAF
>TRBV7-4
ASSLVLVFMDSYSNQPQH
>TRBV27
ASSTAGTQYEQY
>TRBV30
AWTRGLGEQF
>TRBV12-1
ASSLRCEQY
>TRBV5-5
ASSALRDRGEQY
>TRBV28
ASSTTTNQPQH
>TRBV2
ASTWGREPQH
>TRBV29-1
SVRTDSYEQY
>TRBV7-3
ASSLHSGTEAF
>TRBV25-1
ASNSLYGYT
>TRBV28
ASSDLSGKETQY
>TRBV2
ASSDRGSNYGYT
>TRBV19
ASSVAQVTYNEQF
>TRBV9
ASSRGAGVTDTQY